One and the same sample provided the 13 T cell receptor beta chains below, sequenced in a study of identical twins. TCRdb independently ran MiXCR on the 5' RACE reads; one entry per CDR3 protein. The sample has approximately 700,000 distinct CDR3 sequences, roughly 18% seen once; the top ten hold about an eighth. A further study also used this sample, focusing on T cells expressing NK-cell markers.

Specimen: PBMCs. The receptors here all came from a woman younger than 30 in good health.

The rearrangement uses TRBV10-3 and TRBJ1-2, with 8 positions matching TRBD1. This CDR3 has 13 amino acids. CDR1 and CDR2 from the germline V gene are ENHRY and SYGVKD. V was clipped by 10 bases and J by 6 bases; unmatched bases: 10. The CDR3 reads CATGTGLGNGYTF. DNA of the CDR3: TGTGCCACCGGGACAGGTCTAGGAAATGGCTACACCTTC.

The rearrangement joins TRBV9 to TRBJ2-5; D is possibly TRBD1 (5 bases). CDR1 and CDR2 from the germline V gene are SGDLS and YYNGEE. This CDR3 has 14 amino acids. The ends were cut back, 0 bases at V and 5 bases at J, with 11 bases in the middle. CDR3 residues: CASSVAQGLETQYF. Written as DNA, the CDR3 is TGTGCCAGCAGCGTAGCTCAGGGTTTGGAGACCCAGTACTTC.

The chain is built from TRBV20-1 and TRBJ2-1, with no clear D. The CDR3 totals 14 residues. Germline V gene lookup returns CDR1 DFQATT and CDR2 SNEGSKA (reference sequence). V was pared by 3 bases and J by 8 bases, with 17 bases between. CDR3 amino acids: CSASSFELGHEQFF. CDR3 nucleotides: TGCAGTGCTAGTTCGTTCGAATTGGGTCATGAGCAGTTCTTC.

This clonotype has more than one count but fewer than ten. The rearrangement uses TRBV7-2 and TRBJ1-1; D is undetermined. Germline-derived CDR1 and CDR2 are SGHTA and FQGNSA. V was pared by 6 bases and J by 2 bases, with 10 bases between. The CDR3 is 13 residues long. CDR3 nucleotide sequence: TGTGCCAGCAGAGTGGACCAAAACACTGAAGCTTTCTTT. Protein sequence: CASRVDQNTEAFF.

The chain is built from TRBV20-1 and TRBJ2-3; no definite D call. The germline V gene encodes CDR1 DFQATT and CDR2 SNEGSKA (reference sequence). CDR3 length: 11 residues. V was trimmed by 6 bases and J by 6 bases, leaving 10 bases between them. The CDR3 DNA is TGCAGTGCGGAGACGGTGGATACGCAGTATTTT. Its protein product is CSAETVDTQYF.

V is TRBV5-1 and J is TRBJ1-4; D might be TRBD1 (5 bases). The CDR3 contains 14 residues. CDR1 is SGHRS and CDR2 is YFSETQ in the germline V gene. V lost 2 bases to trimming and J lost 8 bases, with 13 bases between them. The DNA of the CDR3 is TGCGCCAGCAGCTTCGGTATAGGGGAAGAAAAACTGTTTTTT. It codes for CASSFGIGEEKLFF.

Regarding this clonotype: A clone one base away is much larger, so this may be a read error. The chain's CDR3 is CSAPGQGASTGELFF. In nucleotides, the CDR3 is TGCAGTGCTCCGGGACAGGGGGCATCAACCGGGGAGCTGTTTTTT. V and J are TRBV20-1 and TRBJ2-2; TRBD1 agrees at 12 bases. CDR1 and CDR2 from the germline V gene are DFQATT and SNEGSKA (reference sequence). After removal of 5 bases from V and 5 bases from J, the junction contained 6 bases not matched to a gene. The CDR3 covers 15 residues.

This clonotype appeared a few times. The chain couples TRBV20-1 to TRBJ1-1; D uncertain. Trimming took off 3 bases at V and 0 bases at J, with 5 bases between the two ends. The CDR3 has 12 residues. Per the germline V gene, CDR1 is DFQATT and CDR2 is SNEGSKA (reference sequence). The CDR3 DNA reads as TGCAGTGCTAGTCTAGTGAACACTGAAGCTTTCTTT. Its protein product is CSASLVNTEAFF.

In this sample, this clonotype turned up a few times. This chain uses TRBV12-3 or TRBV12-4 with TRBJ2-1, with 10 bases identical to TRBD1. Unmatched junction bases numbered 6, after V lost 5 bases and J lost 8 bases. This CDR3 is 14 amino acids long. The CDR3 DNA is TGTGCCAGCAGTCAGGGACAGGGGTTCCATGAGCAGTTCTTC. Residues: CASSQGQGFHEQFF.

The chain uses TRBV19 and TRBJ2-7, with D perhaps given as TRBD1 or TRBD2 (5 bases each). Germline CDR1 is LNHDA and CDR2 is SQIVND (reference sequence). CDR3 length: 12 amino acids. V lost 3 bases to trimming and J lost 7 bases, with 10 bases between them. CDR3 DNA: TGTGCCAGTAGTATGTGGGGGATGGAGCAGTACTTC. It translates to CASSMWGMEQYF.

This clonotype was counted between two and nine times. The CDR3: CASSPPTRNTIYF. As DNA, the CDR3 is TGTGCCAGCAGTCCCCCTACAAGGAACACCATATATTTT. The chain uses TRBV12-3 or TRBV12-4 and TRBJ1-3; no reliable D call. The V end was cut by 5 bases, the J end by 7 bases, with 12 bases between. This CDR3 region has 13 residues.

The chain uses TRBV11-2 and TRBJ2-1; D is undetermined. Germline-derived CDR1 and CDR2 are SGHAT and FQNNGV. Trimming took 4 bases from V and 9 from J, leaving 16 bases between them. CDR3 length equals 14 residues. CDR3 sequence (DNA): TGTGCCAGCAGCTATACCGAGAGTTTAGGTGAGCAGTTCTTC. It specifies CASSYTESLGEQFF. Filled out from reference TRBV11-2 and TRBJ2-1, the complete variable domain reads EAGVAQSPRYKIIEKRQSVAFWCNPISGHATLYWYQQILGQGPKLLIQFQNNGVVDDSQLPKDRFSAERLKGVDSTLKIQPAKLEDSAVYLCASSYTESLGEQFFGPGTRLTVL.

This clonotype has only a few counts. The chain is built from TRBV27 and TRBJ1-5, with D possibly matching TRBD1 (6 bases). The V and J ends lost 6 bases and 3 bases respectively, with 15 bases between them. In germline, CDR1 is MNHEY, CDR2 SMNVEV (reference sequence). This CDR3 contains 15 residues. As DNA, the CDR3 is TGTGCCAGCAGGGCGGGGGCTTCAGACAATCAGCCCCAGCATTTT. Its translation is CASRAGASDNQPQHF.